The next 10 T cell receptor beta chains were all read from a single sample in a study of T cell changes during pregnancy in multiple sclerosis. Here immunoSEQ multiplex PCR was the method, and the copy in TCRdb shows in-frame clones only, minus some. Of over 100,000 clones listed, around 90% are singletons. The material was peripheral blood, obtained in the third trimester of pregnancy. The origin of the receptors is a female donor with multiple sclerosis, enrolled in a pregnancy study.

The chain links TRBV6-5 to TRBJ1-2; D is undetermined. CDR3 length: 14 amino acids. Per the germline V gene, CDR1 is MNHEY and CDR2 is SVGAGI. Trimming stripped 2 bases from V and 6 bases from J, with 13 bases between. CDR3 nucleotides: TGTGCCAGCAGTTACGACACGGTGGCCGATGGCTACACCTTC. This gives the protein CASSYDTVADGYTF.

This clone was seen a few times. The J gene is TRBJ1-1, the V gene TRBV19; D gene unclear. The V and J ends lost 3 bases and 4 bases respectively, with 9 bases between them. Germline V lookup: CDR1 LNHDA, CDR2 SQIVND (reference sequence). The CDR3 loop spans 13 amino acids. CDR3 coding DNA: TGTGCCAGTAGTATGCAGGTTACCACTGAAGCTTTCTTT. Its protein is CASSMQVTTEAFF.

This clone was observed once. V is TRBV12-5 and J is TRBJ2-1; 9 bases agree with TRBD1. After removal of 1 base from V and 8 bases from J, the junction contained 6 bases not matched to a gene. The CDR3 extends over 15 amino acids. Germline V CDR1 and CDR2: LGHNT, FRNRAP. The CDR3 DNA is TGTGCTAGTGGTTTGGACCGACAGGGGGGAGATGAGCAGTTCTTC. It translates to CASGLDRQGGDEQFF.

The chain employs TRBV10-1 and TRBJ2-3; weak D call: TRBD1 (6 bases). The CDR3 has 15 residues. Looked up from germline, CDR1 is WNHNN and CDR2 is SYGVQD (reference sequence). V was clipped by 0 bases and J by 9 bases, with 16 bases between them. In DNA form, the CDR3 reads TGCGCCAGCAGTGAGTCGGCAGGGGCCCCACGGACGCAGTATTTT. It translates to CASSESAGAPRTQYF.

The chain employs TRBV27 and TRBJ1-5, with 8 bases fitting TRBD1. The germline gives CDR1 MNHEY, CDR2 SMNVEV (reference sequence). The CDR3 length is 16 residues. J lost 4 bases, V lost 2 bases, and 7 bases had no gene match. The CDR3, as DNA: TGTGCCAGCAGTTTAAGGTGGACAGGGACGAATCAGCCCCAGCATTTT. Protein product: CASSLRWTGTNQPQHF.

V gene TRBV10-3 combines with J gene TRBJ2-2; 8 bases fit TRBD1. The CDR3 consists of 15 residues. The germline V gene encodes CDR1 ENHRY and CDR2 SYGVKD. V lost 7 bases and J lost 6; bases outside the gene matches: 10. Here the CDR3 reads CAIKTEQGGSGELFF. The CDR3 DNA reads TGTGCCATCAAGACGGAACAGGGGGGATCCGGGGAGCTGTTTTTT.

The V call is TRBV13, the J call TRBJ2-1; D gene ambiguous. V was shortened by 4 bases and J by 0 bases, with 13 bases between the two germline ends. CDR1 PRHDT and CDR2 FYEKMQ come from the germline V gene (reference sequence). The CDR3 contains 16 residues. CDR3 nucleotides: TGTGCCAGCAGCTCCACGACTGGTAGCTCCTACAATGAGCAGTTCTTC. It translates to CASSSTTGSSYNEQFF.

The CDR3 nucleotides are TGCAGTGCTAGTTCCGGAGGACAGTACTTC. Its protein product is CSASSGGQYF. The rearrangement joins TRBV20-1 to TRBJ2-7; D possibly corresponds to TRBD2 (5 bases). Germline assignment: CDR1 DFQATT and CDR2 SNEGSKA (reference sequence). The CDR3 has 10 residues. The germline V and J ends were trimmed by 3 bases and 10 bases, with 10 bases remaining between them.

This clone was found once. V usage is TRBV7-9 and J usage is TRBJ2-3; TRBD2 matches 10 bases. Germline-derived CDR1 and CDR2 are SEHNR and FQNEAQ (reference sequence). The length of the CDR3 is 15 residues. V lost 5 bases to trimming and J lost 2 bases; unmatched junction nucleotides: 4. CDR3 sequence (DNA): TGTGCCAGCAGCCCAAGCGGGAGGGACACAGATACGCAGTATTTT. Translating gives CASSPSGRDTDTQYF.

CDR3 sequence: CASSFQGSPDTQYF. The CDR3 bases are TGTGCCAGCTCTTTCCAGGGGAGCCCAGATACGCAGTATTTT. This chain links TRBV18 with TRBJ2-3, with D perhaps matching TRBD1 (6 bases). The V gene lost 6 bases and the J gene lost 4 bases, with 14 bases spanning the gap. Germline V gives CDR1 KGHSH, CDR2 LQKENI. The CDR3 length is 14 residues.